The sequence of this TCR beta chain was determined in a study of blood T cell repertoires in COVID-19. Study-wide context: Spain, Italy and the United States supplied samples that represented acute and convalescent COVID-19. T cells, B-cell-depleted T cells, or PBMCs supplied cDNA or gDNA.

How the authors handled the data: Estimation of nucleated cell counts was performed using reference gene primer amplification. Method: immunoSEQ multiplex PCR; TCRdb's copy keeps in-frame clones and lacks some. V, J and clone size derive from that table, while D and trimming were established from the DNA sequence. The sample has under 150,000 clones; around nine tenths are singletons. V lost 5 bases, J lost 1 base, and 16 bases lay in between. The germline V gene has CDR1 SGHTA and CDR2 FQGTGA. The CDR3 sequence is 16 residues long. The source material was peripheral blood. This sequence joins TRBV7-3 and TRBJ2-3; D is possibly TRBD2 (6 bases). This TCR was recovered from a human donor in a cohort sampled during active COVID-19. In DNA, the CDR3 is TGTGCCAGCAGCCCTAATAGCGGACTCCGCACAGATACGCAGTATTTT. The encoded protein is CASSPNSGLRTDTQYF. The complete variable domain, with remaining parts taken from reference TRBV7-3 and TRBJ2-3, reads GAGVSQTPSNKVTEKGKYVELRCDPISGHTALYWYRQSLGQGPEFLIYFQGTGAADDSGLPNDRFFAVRPEGSVSTLKIQRTERGDSAVYLCASSPNSGLRTDTQYFGPGTRLTVL.